These 4 T cell receptor beta chains share one sample of origin, sequenced in a study of OX40 agonist ivuxolimab in advanced cancers. Clones were sequenced by immunoSEQ multiplex PCR, and TCRdb holds only the in-frame ones, with some missing. Among 40,000 or so clones listed, 86% were seen once. The sequenced sample was CD4+ or CD8+ T cells sorted from blood, obtained in a trial of the OX40 agonist ivuxolimab. Source of these receptors: an adult with an advanced solid tumor such as melanoma, head and neck, liver or kidney cancer.

This rearrangement joins TRBV5-6 to TRBJ1-6; D possibly corresponds to TRBD1 (6 bases). Germline V gene lookup returns CDR1 SGHDT and CDR2 YYEEEE. Trimming took off 6 bases at V and 7 bases at J, with 14 bases between the two ends. This CDR3 has 14 residues. CDR3 region: CASKLGQGNSPLHF. In DNA, the CDR3 is TGTGCCAGCAAATTGGGACAAGGGAATTCACCCCTCCACTTT.

This chain connects TRBV9 to TRBJ1-4, with D unclear. The V end was cut by 0 bases, the J end by 0 bases, with 6 bases between. The CDR3 is made up of 15 amino acids. The germline V gene encodes CDR1 SGDLS and CDR2 YYNGEE. The CDR3 sequence is CASSVGAATNEKLFF. CDR3 nucleotides: TGTGCCAGCAGCGTAGGAGCAGCAACTAATGAAAAACTGTTTTTT. The full variable domain, in which reference TRBV9 and TRBJ1-4 provide the parts outside the CDR3, is DSGVTQTPKHLITATGQRVTLRCSPRSGDLSVYWYQQSLDQGLQFLIQYYNGEERAKGNILERFSAQQFPDLHSELNLSSLELGDSALYFCASSVGAATNEKLFFGSGTQLSVL.

The table lists this clone with a few counts. This same CDR3 is encoded by further DNA sequences in the sample. V gene TRBV27 combines with J gene TRBJ1-5; no definite D call. The V gene lost 0 bases and the J gene lost 2 bases, with 11 bases spanning the gap. Germline-derived CDR1 and CDR2 are MNHEY and SMNVEV (reference sequence). The CDR3 loop spans 16 amino acids. The CDR3: CASSLSRERGNQPQHF. The CDR3 nucleotides read TGTGCCAGCAGTTTATCTAGGGAGAGGGGCAATCAGCCCCAGCATTTT.

In DNA form, the CDR3 reads TGTGCCAGCACCCCGGGGTTGGCCCCCTACGAGCAGTACTTC. The encoded protein is CASTPGLAPYEQYF. The rearrangement uses TRBV6-6 and TRBJ2-7, with D maybe TRBD2 (5 bases). Looked up from germline, CDR1 is MNHNY and CDR2 is SVGAGI (reference sequence). V dropped 7 bases and J dropped 2 bases, with 15 bases sitting between them. The CDR3 has 14 residues.